One and the same sample provided the 31 T cell receptor beta chains below, sequenced in a study of blood T cell repertoires in COVID-19 (TCRdb year 2020). Library preparation used the immunoSEQ multiplex PCR assay. As stored in TCRdb, this immuneACCESS dataset retains in-frame rearrangements with V and J assigned. A fraction of the clones does not appear; measured against another copy, unresolved V genes explain less than half of the discrepancy, and the remainder lacks a known reason. Within this sample are approximately 210,000 clones, with 65% to 80% of them counted one time only. The ten largest account for about 17% of the sample. Sequencing input: PBMCs or T cells enriched from blood (not recorded which). These receptors originate from a woman aged 50 to 60 with acute COVID-19.

The rearrangement uses TRBV28 and TRBJ2-1; no clear D. This CDR3 spans 11 amino acids. V lost 6 bases to trimming and J lost 9 bases, with 9 bases between them. Per germline, CDR1 MDHEN and CDR2 SYDVKM. For the CDR3, the DNA is TGTGCCAGCAGCACGTGGGCTGAGCAGTTCTTC. Its protein is CASSTWAEQFF.

The rearrangement uses TRBV6-2 or TRBV6-3 and TRBJ1-2; D remains unclear. Trimming took 2 bases from V and 5 from J, leaving 9 bases between them. This CDR3 has 13 residues. The germline V gene has CDR1 MNHEY and CDR2 SVGEGT. DNA of the CDR3: TGTGCCAGCAGTTACGAGGCTTCGTATGGCTACACCTTC. Protein sequence: CASSYEASYGYTF.

This clone has only a few counts. The chain uses TRBV11-2 and TRBJ1-2; 9 nucleotides line up with TRBD1. V lost 6 bases, J lost 6 bases, and 17 bases stayed unmatched. Germline CDR1 is SGHAT and CDR2 is FQNNGV. The CDR3 is made up of 17 amino acids. In DNA, the CDR3 is TGTGCCAGCAGGCAGATACAGGGGGCGCAGATCGGAGATGGCTACACCTTC. As protein: CASRQIQGAQIGDGYTF. The full variable domain, rest sourced from reference TRBV11-2 and TRBJ1-2, is EAGVAQSPRYKIIEKRQSVAFWCNPISGHATLYWYQQILGQGPKLLIQFQNNGVVDDSQLPKDRFSAERLKGVDSTLKIQPAKLEDSAVYLCASRQIQGAQIGDGYTFGSGTRLTVV.

The chain is built from TRBV7-7 and TRBJ1-3; perhaps TRBD1 as D (5 bases). This CDR3 has 15 residues. The germline CDR1 and CDR2 sequences are SSHAT and FNYEAQ (reference sequence). Trimming took 5 bases from V and 2 from J, leaving 13 bases between them. This CDR3 reads CASSPSTDAGNTIYF. The CDR3 bases are TGTGCCAGCAGCCCTTCGACAGACGCTGGAAACACCATATATTTT.

This chain connects TRBV4-2 to TRBJ2-3; a possible D gene is TRBD2 (7 bases). Germline V CDR1 and CDR2: LGHNA, YNFKEQ. This CDR3 spans 17 amino acids. Trimming pared 4 bases from V and 5 bases from J, leaving 22 bases between. The CDR3 coding sequence is TGTGCCAGCAGCCCCCTGGGGGGGAAGGGGGGAGAAGATACGCAGTATTTT. Translating gives CASSPLGGKGGEDTQYF.

The V and J genes are TRBV3-1 (or the pseudogene TRBV3-2) and TRBJ1-2, with D unresolved. CDR1 and CDR2 (germline): LGHDT, YNNKEL (reference sequence). Deletions cut 1 base from V and 0 bases from J, with 6 bases between. This CDR3 contains 14 residues. Here the CDR3 DNA reads TGTGCCAGCAGCCAAGGGCGGACTAACTATGGCTACACCTTC. Amino acids: CASSQGRTNYGYTF.

The chain combines TRBV21-1 with TRBJ1-5; TRBD1, the D gene given by the table, was not confirmed from the DNA. TRBV21-1 is a pseudogene. CDR3 length: 15 amino acids. The CDR3 region is CASSGGQEHNQPQHF. CDR3 in DNA: TGTGCCAGCAGTGGCGGACAGGAGCACAATCAGCCCCAGCATTTT.

The chain joins TRBV12-3 or TRBV12-4 to TRBJ1-5; D is possibly TRBD1 (5 bases). The CDR3 has 12 residues. Trimming shortened V by 7 bases and J by 7 bases, and 11 bases separated the two germline ends. Here the CDR3 reads CASTAGEQPQHF. DNA for the CDR3: TGTGCCAGCACCGCGGGGGAGCAGCCCCAGCATTTT.

The chain carries TRBV19 and TRBJ2-3; D is uncertain. In germline, CDR1 is LNHDA, CDR2 SQIVND (reference sequence). The CDR3 spans 13 residues. V lost 5 bases, J lost 4 bases, and 10 bases lay in between. CDR3 nucleotide sequence: TGTGCCAGTAGTCCGACCAGGTCAGATACGCAGTATTTT. Amino acids: CASSPTRSDTQYF.

The V gene is TRBV30, the J gene TRBJ1-2, with a possible D match to TRBD1 (6 bases). CDR1 GTSNPN and CDR2 SVGIG come from the germline V gene (reference sequence). V lost 8 bases, J lost 2 bases, and 15 bases lay in between. The CDR3 covers 13 residues. CDR3 nucleotide sequence: TGTGCCAGGGAGGGGGTTTACAACTATGGCTACACCTTC. Its translation: CAREGVYNYGYTF.

CDR3 DNA sequence: TGTGCCAGCACCACCCCGGACAGGGGCTATGGCTACACCTTC. As protein: CASTTPDRGYGYTF. The chain recombines TRBV28 with TRBJ1-2, with 9 bases matching TRBD1. V was pared by 7 bases and J by 4 bases, with 7 bases of the junction left unmatched. The CDR3 is 14 residues long. CDR1 MDHEN and CDR2 SYDVKM come from the germline V gene.

J is TRBJ1-5 and V is TRBV28; D not resolved. The V gene's germline CDR1 is MDHEN and CDR2 SYDVKM. This CDR3 comprises 14 residues. Trimming removed 6 bases from V and 6 bases from J, with 15 bases in between. This CDR3 reads CASSPIGGSQPQHF. The CDR3 DNA follows: TGTGCCAGCAGCCCCATCGGAGGGTCTCAGCCCCAGCATTTT.

The chain carries TRBV9 and TRBJ1-6; 7 bases agree with TRBD1. V shed 0 bases, J shed 9 bases, and the junction held 3 bases outside the gene matches. CDR1 is SGDLS and CDR2 is YYNGEE in the germline V gene. The CDR3 has 14 amino acids. DNA of the CDR3: TGTGCCAGCAGCGTAGAAGGGGGCGCTTCACCCCTCCACTTT. Translation gives CASSVEGGASPLHF.

This clone has a single count. DNA for the CDR3: TGTGCCAGCAGCAGGGACAGGGTTGGGAATCAGCCCCAGCATTTT. As protein: CASSRDRVGNQPQHF. This chain connects TRBV6-2 or TRBV6-3 to TRBJ1-5; the match to TRBD1 covers 9 bases. CDR3 length: 15 residues. The V gene's germline CDR1 is MNHEY and CDR2 SVGEGT. The trim removed 6 bases at V and 4 bases at J, leaving 7 bases unmatched.

This CDR3 is CASSPGTGGKGEKLFF. CDR3 DNA sequence: TGTGCCAGCTCACCCGGGACAGGGGGTAAAGGTGAAAAACTGTTTTTT. The chain uses TRBV18 and TRBJ1-4; TRBD1 matches at 11 bases. The V and J ends lost 3 bases and 7 bases, in that order; junction bases with no gene match: 7. This CDR3 spans 16 amino acids. Germline assignment: CDR1 KGHSH and CDR2 LQKENI.

This clone was recorded once. The CDR3 coding sequence is TGTGCCAGCAGTCTCCCAAGGGACTTAATGACTCCGAACACCGGGGAGCTGTTTTTT. Translated: CASSLPRDLMTPNTGELFF. The rearrangement links TRBV6-6 to TRBJ2-2; the D gene is possibly TRBD2 (6 bases). V lost 5 bases and J lost 0, with 22 bases in between. This CDR3 spans 19 amino acids. Germline V CDR1 and CDR2: MNHNY, SVGAGI (reference sequence).

This clone came up many times. The V and J genes are TRBV5-5 and TRBJ2-5; 7 bases match TRBD2. With V trimmed by 4 bases and J by 2 bases, 11 bases remained unmatched. This CDR3 region has 16 residues. Germline CDR1 SGHKS, CDR2 YYEKEE (reference sequence). CDR3 residues: CASSLGEGLSQETQYF. Here the CDR3 DNA reads TGTGCCAGCAGCCTTGGGGAGGGTTTGTCTCAAGAGACCCAGTACTTC.

The chain employs TRBV10-3 and TRBJ2-1; D possibly corresponds to TRBD1 (7 bases). V shed 6 bases and J shed 4 bases, with 16 bases lying between them. This CDR3 contains 15 residues. The germline V gene encodes CDR1 ENHRY and CDR2 SYGVKD. CDR3: CAIRDAQGGYNEQFF. The DNA of the CDR3 is TGTGCCATCAGGGATGCCCAGGGGGGATACAATGAGCAGTTCTTC.

The genes are TRBV25-1 and TRBJ1-2, with TRBD1 identical over 8 bases. V trimming: 11 bases; J trimming: 5 bases; junction bases outside the gene matches: 22. This CDR3 has 17 residues. CDR1 is MGHDK and CDR2 is SYGVNS in the germline V gene. The CDR3 sequence is CACQYGQGSIGWYGYTF. For the CDR3, the DNA is TGTGCCTGCCAATACGGACAGGGATCGATCGGCTGGTATGGCTACACCTTC.

V and J are TRBV18 and TRBJ2-3, with 8 bases identical to TRBD2. The CDR3 length is 16 residues. The germline V gene encodes CDR1 KGHSH and CDR2 LQKENI. V shed 2 bases and J 4 bases; nucleotides not matched to a gene: 8. The CDR3: CASSPNRGGGADTQYF. CDR3 in DNA: TGTGCCAGCTCACCAAACCGGGGGGGCGGTGCAGATACGCAGTATTTT.

The genes are TRBV16 and TRBJ2-2; D unclear. Germline V gene data show CDR1 as KGHSY and CDR2 as FQNENV. The CDR3 is made up of 15 amino acids. Between the trimmed V and J ends, which lost 0 bases and 0 bases, there was a span of 5 bases. CDR3 in amino acids: CASSQSQTNTGELFF. In DNA, the CDR3 is TGTGCCAGCAGCCAATCCCAAACGAACACCGGGGAGCTGTTTTTT. Combining the CDR3 with reference TRBV16 and TRBJ2-2 gives the whole variable domain GEEVAQTPKHLVRGEGQKAKLYCAPIKGHSYVFWYQQVLKNEFKFLISFQNENVFDETGMPKERFSAKCLPNSPCSLEIQATKLEDSAVYFCASSQSQTNTGELFFGEGSRLTVL.

This clone showed up just once. V gene TRBV11-2 combines with J gene TRBJ2-5, with D possibly matching TRBD1 (6 bases). The ends were cut back, 6 bases at V and 1 base at J, with 18 bases in the middle. CDR3 size: 16 residues. Germline CDR1 reads SGHAT; CDR2 reads FQNNGV. The CDR3: CASSSLRGRPQETQYF. The DNA of the CDR3 is TGTGCCAGCAGTTCACTGAGGGGGAGACCCCAAGAGACCCAGTACTTC.

The chain couples TRBV18 to TRBJ1-4, with no clear D. Germline V CDR1 and CDR2: KGHSH, LQKENI. The CDR3 sequence is 15 residues long. Between the trimmed V and J ends, which lost 3 bases and 5 bases, there was a span of 13 bases. CDR3 amino acids: CASSPDRPRNEKLFF. The CDR3 region has the DNA TGTGCCAGCTCACCCGACCGACCGAGGAATGAAAAACTGTTTTTT.

This clone showed up just once. The chain has TRBV14 and TRBJ1-5; D call uncertain. The V gene's germline CDR1 is SGHDN and CDR2 FVKESK. The CDR3 consists of 16 residues. V lost 1 base and J lost 6, with 16 bases in between. CDR3 coding DNA: TGTGCCAGCAGCCAAGGGAGCGGAGGGCGCGGTCAGCCCCAGCATTTT. Its translation is CASSQGSGGRGQPQHF.

The chain joins TRBV5-1 to TRBJ1-2; 8 bases map to TRBD1. The CDR3 covers 15 residues. Trimming removed 5 bases from V and 4 bases from J; junction bases left unmatched: 10. The V gene's germline CDR1 is SGHRS and CDR2 YFSETQ. The CDR3 is CASRPDPQGAYGYTF. Written as DNA, the CDR3 is TGCGCCAGCAGGCCCGACCCCCAGGGGGCCTATGGCTACACCTTC. Drawing the rest from reference TRBV5-1 and TRBJ1-2, the complete variable domain is KAGVTQTPRYLIKTRGQQVTLSCSPISGHRSVSWYQQTPGQGLQFLFEYFSETQRNKGNFPGRFSGRQFSNSRSEMNVSTLELGDSALYLCASRPDPQGAYGYTFGSGTRLTVV.

This sequence joins TRBV5-6 and TRBJ1-2; possible D gene TRBD1, 5 bases. This CDR3 spans 12 amino acids. Germline V lookup: CDR1 SGHDT, CDR2 YYEEEE. With 4 bases removed from V and 7 bases from J, the gap between germline ends came to 11 bases. CDR3 DNA: TGTGCCAGCAGCGTCAGGGTCGCTGGCTACACCTTC. Protein sequence: CASSVRVAGYTF.

The rearrangement joins TRBV6-5 to TRBJ1-2; TRBD1 agrees at 7 bases. The CDR3 length is 14 residues. In germline, CDR1 is MNHEY, CDR2 SVGAGI. Losses at the gene ends were 8 bases for V and 8 bases for J; bases not matched to a gene: 14. CDR3 coding DNA: TGTGCCAGCCGACGACAGGGACCAGATCAAGGCTACACCTTC. Amino acids: CASRRQGPDQGYTF.

This chain connects TRBV10-1 to TRBJ2-7; possible D gene TRBD1, 5 bases. Deletions cut 3 bases from V and 9 bases from J, with 15 bases between. The CDR3 sequence is 13 residues long. Looked up from germline, CDR1 is WNHNN and CDR2 is SYGVQD (reference sequence). Here the CDR3 DNA reads TGCGCCAGCAGTGAAGTTTTTGGGGCACGGCAGTACGTC. Translating it yields CASSEVFGARQYV.

This clone was recorded once. The chain joins TRBV9 to TRBJ2-4; unclear D gene. The V gene lost 0 bases and the J gene lost 5 bases, with 6 bases spanning the gap. The CDR3 runs to 13 residues. Germline loops: CDR1 SGDLS, CDR2 YYNGEE. CDR3 residues: CASSVGRENIQYF. The DNA of the CDR3 is TGTGCCAGCAGCGTAGGACGGGAAAACATTCAGTACTTC.

This clone occurred once. V gene TRBV6-5 combines with J gene TRBJ2-5, with TRBD1 as a possible D gene (5 bases). V dropped 8 bases and J dropped 2 bases, with 9 bases sitting between them. Germline V gene lookup returns CDR1 MNHEY and CDR2 SVGAGI. The CDR3 loop spans 12 amino acids. This chain's CDR3 is CASGAGQETQYF. As DNA, the CDR3 is TGTGCCAGCGGGGCAGGGCAAGAGACCCAGTACTTC.

The chain is built from TRBV4-1 and TRBJ2-1, with 12 bases lining up with TRBD2. J lost 5 bases, V lost 4 bases, and 6 bases had no gene match. The germline V gene has CDR1 MGHRA and CDR2 YSYEKL. CDR3 length: 16 residues. CDR3 protein: CASSRQTSGGHNEQFF. The CDR3 nucleotides are TGCGCCAGCAGCCGTCAGACTAGCGGGGGTCACAATGAGCAGTTCTTC.